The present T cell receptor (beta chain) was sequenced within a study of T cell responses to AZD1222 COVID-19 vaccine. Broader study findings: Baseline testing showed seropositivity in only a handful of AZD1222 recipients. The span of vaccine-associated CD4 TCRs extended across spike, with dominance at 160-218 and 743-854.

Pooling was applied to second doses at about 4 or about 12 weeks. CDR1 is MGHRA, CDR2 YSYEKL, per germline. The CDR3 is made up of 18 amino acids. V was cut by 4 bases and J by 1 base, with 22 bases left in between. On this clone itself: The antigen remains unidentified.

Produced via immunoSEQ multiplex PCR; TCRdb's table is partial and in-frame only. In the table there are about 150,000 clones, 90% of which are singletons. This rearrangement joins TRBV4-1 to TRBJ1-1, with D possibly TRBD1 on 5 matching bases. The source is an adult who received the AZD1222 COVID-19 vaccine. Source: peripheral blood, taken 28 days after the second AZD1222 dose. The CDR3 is CASSPSLGPSLRNTEAFF. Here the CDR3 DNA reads TGCGCCAGCAGCCCCTCCCTGGGACCATCCCTGCGGAACACTGAAGCTTTCTTT.